A single sample is the source of the 32 T cell receptor beta chains below, sequenced in a study of CD8+CD57+ T cells in acquired aplastic anemia. The study profiled TCR beta VDJ and CDR3 using genomic DNA as template. TCRdb reanalysed the reads using MiXCR and keeps one entry per CDR3 protein. The data contain approximately 190,000 distinct CDR3 sequences, under 55% of them singletons. Before being chosen for sequencing, patients had shown CD8+CD57+ cell expansion by flow cytometry. Input material: sorted CD4+, CD8+, or CD8+CD57+ T cells (not recorded which) from PBMCs. The receptor set was obtained from a human donor with aplastic anemia.

This clonotype was picked up a small number of times. This chain joins TRBV13 and TRBJ1-1; D uncertain. Germline CDR1 and CDR2: PRHDT and FYEKMQ (reference sequence). CDR3 length equals 12 residues. V was cut by 5 bases and J by 11 bases, with 15 bases left in between. The CDR3 nucleotides read TGTGCCAGCAGCCCTTACCCCGCAGTGGCTTTCTTT. It codes for CASSPYPAVAFF.

This clonotype was counted ten times or more. Written as DNA, the CDR3 is TGCGCCAGCAGCACACTAGCGGGAGTGGTCGGGGAGCTGTTTTTT. Translated: CASSTLAGVVGELFF. The chain carries TRBV5-1 and TRBJ2-2; 11 bases are shared with TRBD2. CDR3 length equals 15 residues. The ends lost 4 bases at V and 7 bases at J; junction bases unmatched: 6. CDR1 is SGHRS and CDR2 is YFSETQ in the germline V gene.

This clonotype has only a few counts. This chain links TRBV18 with TRBJ1-3; D unresolved. In germline, CDR1 is KGHSH, CDR2 LQKENI. The CDR3 runs 14 residues. V was trimmed by 1 base and J by 0 bases, leaving 4 bases between them. CDR3 loop: CASSPQPSGNTIYF. The CDR3 bases are TGTGCCAGCTCACCACAGCCCTCTGGAAACACCATATATTTT. Looking up the rest from reference TRBV18 and TRBJ1-3 gives the full variable domain: NAGVMQNPRHLVRRRGQEARLRCSPMKGHSHVYWYRQLPEEGLKFMVYLQKENIIDESGMPKERFSAEFPKEGPSILRIQQVVRGDSAAYFCASSPQPSGNTIYFGEGSWLTVV.

This clonotype occurred many times. DNA for the CDR3: TGCAGTGCTAAGGCAGGGTGGGGCTATGGCTACACCTTC. Its protein is CSAKAGWGYGYTF. The chain uses TRBV20-1 and TRBJ1-2; TRBD1 might be the D (5 bases). The germline V and J ends were trimmed by 4 bases and 4 bases, with 13 bases remaining between them. Germline V gene sequence: CDR1 DFQATT, CDR2 SNEGSKA (reference sequence). The CDR3 length is 13 residues.

V and J are TRBV28 and TRBJ1-5; possible D gene TRBD1, 5 bases. V was clipped by 6 bases and J by 5 bases, with 17 bases between them. The germline gives CDR1 MDHEN, CDR2 SYDVKM. This CDR3 is 15 amino acids long. The CDR3 DNA follows: TGTGCCAGCAGCTACAAGGGACCGGGAGATCAGCCCCAGCATTTT. Translated: CASSYKGPGDQPQHF.

This clonotype was counted at least ten times. The chain combines TRBV12-3 or TRBV12-4 with TRBJ2-7; TRBD2 aligns across 10 bases. V gave up 6 bases and J gave up 3 bases; unmatched junction bases: 5. CDR3 length: 14 amino acids. The CDR3 DNA reads as TGTGCCAGCAGACCTAGCGGGAGTGGCTACGAGCAGTACTTC. Its translation is CASRPSGSGYEQYF.

This clonotype was counted at least ten times. The genes are TRBV24-1 and TRBJ2-5; unclear D gene. Germline V gene lookup returns CDR1 KGHDR and CDR2 SFDVKD. With 1 base removed from V and 5 bases from J, the gap between germline ends came to 13 bases. This CDR3 has 15 amino acids. The CDR3 DNA reads TGTGCCACCAGTGATTTAAACGGCCGAGAGGAGACCCAGTACTTC. It translates to CATSDLNGREETQYF.

This clonotype appeared a single time. The chain combines TRBV13 with TRBJ2-7; D is unclear. The CDR3 runs 13 residues. Trimming cost V 3 bases and J 4 bases, with 10 bases left between them. Germline V gene sequence: CDR1 PRHDT, CDR2 FYEKMQ (reference sequence). CDR3 DNA: TGTGCCAGCAGCTTGGTGGGGTTATACGAGCAGTACTTC. It translates to CASSLVGLYEQYF. Full variable domain (remainder filled in from reference TRBV13 and TRBJ2-7): AAGVIQSPRHLIKEKRETATLKCYPIPRHDTVYWYQQGPGQDPQFLISFYEKMQSDKGSIPDRFSAQQFSDYHSELNMSSLELGDSALYFCASSLVGLYEQYFGPGTRLTVT.

This clonotype showed up many times. The gene calls are TRBV13 and TRBJ2-3; TRBD1 matches at 8 bases. The length of the CDR3 is 18 residues. The junction had 13 bases not matched to a gene; V was cut back by 5 bases and J by 0 bases. Germline values: CDR1 PRHDT, CDR2 FYEKMQ (reference sequence). The CDR3 DNA follows: TGTGCCAGCAGCAAAACGATAAGACAGGGGACTAGCACAGATACGCAGTATTTT. Protein product: CASSKTIRQGTSTDTQYF.

The chain recombines TRBV6-1 with TRBJ1-2; D unclear. Germline assignment: CDR1 MNHNS and CDR2 SASEGT. Trimming cost V 11 bases and J 4 bases, with 8 bases left between them. The CDR3 covers 10 residues. The CDR3 bases are TGTGCCGTATCGGGCTATGGCTACACCTTC. Its translation is CAVSGYGYTF.

The chain joins TRBV18 to TRBJ1-6, with TRBD1 matching 8 bases. Per germline, CDR1 KGHSH and CDR2 LQKENI. V shed 2 bases, J shed 11 bases, and the junction held 5 bases outside the gene matches. The CDR3 runs 14 residues. The CDR3 reads CASSPSGGEAPLHF. The CDR3 DNA sequence: TGTGCCAGCTCACCATCAGGGGGCGAAGCACCCCTCCACTTT.

The chain uses TRBV4-1 and TRBJ2-5, with TRBD1 identical over 10 bases. The V gene end was trimmed by 2 bases and the J gene end by 5 bases; junction bases not matched to a gene: 11. This CDR3 spans 17 amino acids. Germline lookup yields CDR1 MGHRA and CDR2 YSYEKL. CDR3 sequence: CASSQSERGQGWETQYF. The CDR3 region has the DNA TGCGCCAGCAGCCAATCCGAGAGGGGACAGGGGTGGGAGACCCAGTACTTC.

A few counts support this clonotype. In nucleotides, the CDR3 is TGCGCCAGCAGCCAGGGGGGGGGACTTTCCGGTGGACCCCTCCACTTT. It translates to CASSQGGGLSGGPLHF. This chain uses TRBV4-3 with TRBJ1-6; D possibly corresponds to TRBD1 (5 bases). CDR3 length equals 16 residues. Germline V gene sequence: CDR1 LGHNA, CDR2 YSLEER. V was pared by 3 bases and J by 12 bases, with 21 bases between.

This clonotype was counted ten times or more. The chain links TRBV7-9 to TRBJ1-1, with 11 bases lining up with TRBD1. The V gene's germline CDR1 is SEHNR and CDR2 FQNEAQ (reference sequence). V lost 5 bases to trimming and J lost 1 base; unmatched junction nucleotides: 9. CDR3 length equals 17 residues. CDR3 sequence reads: CASSEDRGHWKNTEAFF. CDR3 sequence (DNA): TGTGCCAGCAGCGAGGACAGGGGGCATTGGAAGAACACTGAAGCTTTCTTT.

In its sample, this clonotype was seen once. This chain joins TRBV18 and TRBJ1-3; no firm D call. Looked up from germline, CDR1 is KGHSH and CDR2 is LQKENI. V was trimmed by 6 bases and J by 0 bases, leaving 15 bases between them. The CDR3 totals 16 residues. The CDR3 DNA reads as TGTGCCAGCTCCCCATGGGCGGCCGCCTCTGGAAACACCATATATTTT. This sequence encodes CASSPWAAASGNTIYF.

This chain connects TRBV19 to TRBJ2-1; D call uncertain. Between the trimmed V and J ends, which lost 3 bases and 8 bases, there was a span of 11 bases. Per the germline V gene, CDR1 is LNHDA and CDR2 is SQIVND (reference sequence). This CDR3 region has 13 residues. CDR3 coding DNA: TGTGCCAGTAGTATTCGGACCACGGATGAGCAGTTCTTC. Translation gives CASSIRTTDEQFF.

The sample holds a few counts of this clonotype. The V and J genes are TRBV30 and TRBJ1-3; D possibly corresponds to TRBD1 (5 bases). The V gene's germline CDR1 is GTSNPN and CDR2 SVGIG (reference sequence). The V end lost 7 bases, the J end lost 0 bases, and 13 bases lay between the germline ends. The CDR3 has 14 amino acids. In DNA form, the CDR3 reads TGTGCCTCGGACCGGGGGACCTCTGGAAACACCATATATTTT. Translating it yields CASDRGTSGNTIYF.

The chain joins TRBV7-8 to TRBJ1-5; 10 nucleotides align to TRBD1. This CDR3 spans 14 amino acids. Losses at the gene ends were 1 base for V and 9 bases for J; bases not matched to a gene: 3. CDR1 and CDR2 from the germline V gene are SGHVS and FQNEAQ. The CDR3 loop is CASSLEGQGLPQHF. The CDR3 bases are TGTGCCAGCAGCTTAGAGGGACAGGGGCTGCCCCAGCATTTT. The full variable domain, completed using reference TRBV7-8 and TRBJ1-5, is GAGVSQSPRYKVAKRGQDVALRCDPISGHVSLFWYQQALGQGPEFLTYFQNEAQLDKSGLPSDRFFAERPEGSVSTLKIQRTQQEDSAVYLCASSLEGQGLPQHFGDGTRLSIL.

The J gene is TRBJ2-3, the V gene TRBV2, with D maybe TRBD2 (5 bases). The ends were cut back, 2 bases at V and 2 bases at J, with 11 bases in the middle. CDR1 and CDR2 from the germline V gene are SNHLY and FYNNEI. CDR3 length: 15 amino acids. CDR3 sequence (DNA): TGTGCCAGCAGTGAAAGCGGCGCCTTCACAGATACGCAGTATTTT. This codes for CASSESGAFTDTQYF.

This clonotype was recorded many times. The chain recombines TRBV10-3 with TRBJ1-1; the D gene is possibly TRBD1 (6 bases). Trimming shortened V by 10 bases and J by 5 bases, and 11 bases separated the two germline ends. The CDR3 has 11 amino acids. The germline V gene encodes CDR1 ENHRY and CDR2 SYGVKD. The CDR3 reads CATKQGTEAFF. CDR3 nucleotide sequence: TGTGCCACAAAACAGGGAACTGAAGCTTTCTTT.

The V gene is TRBV7-9, the J gene TRBJ1-1; weak D call: TRBD1 (5 bases). V lost 3 bases and J 9 bases, leaving 11 bases between the germline ends. Germline V gene lookup returns CDR1 SEHNR and CDR2 FQNEAQ (reference sequence). This CDR3 region has 12 residues. For the CDR3, the DNA is TGTGCCAGCAGCTTTGGGGGGGGACAAGCTTTCTTT. As protein: CASSFGGGQAFF. The complete variable domain, with remaining parts taken from reference TRBV7-9 and TRBJ1-1, reads DTGVSQNPRHKITKRGQNVTFRCDPISEHNRLYWYRQTLGQGPEFLTYFQNEAQLEKSRLLSDRFSAERPKGSFSTLEIQRTEQGDSAMYLCASSFGGGQAFFGQGTRLTVV.

This clonotype has more than one count but fewer than ten. This chain joins TRBV2 and TRBJ1-2, with 8 positions matching TRBD1. The CDR3 spans 14 residues. Trimming at V came to 3 bases and at J to 3 bases, leaving 3 bases not matched to a gene. CDR1 SNHLY and CDR2 FYNNEI come from the germline V gene. CDR3 in amino acids: CASSDQGADYGYTF. The CDR3 DNA sequence: TGTGCCAGCAGTGACCAGGGGGCCGACTATGGCTACACCTTC.

This clonotype appeared many times. The chain combines TRBV7-2 with TRBJ2-1; tentatively, D is TRBD2 (6 bases). Germline lookup yields CDR1 SGHTA and CDR2 FQGNSA. The CDR3 contains 15 residues. V was cut by 3 bases and J by 0 bases, with 9 bases left in between. CDR3 region: CASSFSGSSYNEQFF. The CDR3 region has the DNA TGTGCCAGCAGCTTTAGCGGTAGCTCCTACAATGAGCAGTTCTTC.

V and J are TRBV19 and TRBJ1-1; a weak D match, TRBD1 (5 bases). There are 14 residues in the CDR3. Trimming pared 6 bases from V and 1 base from J, leaving 12 bases between. Per germline, CDR1 LNHDA and CDR2 SQIVND (reference sequence). CDR3 nucleotide sequence: TGTGCCAGTAGGGATAGGGGCACGAACACTGAAGCTTTCTTT. Translated, it gives CASRDRGTNTEAFF.

The count of this clonotype is one. This may arise from a read error, as a much more abundant clone is one base away. This rearrangement joins TRBV11-2 to TRBJ2-2; TRBD1 or TRBD2 may be the D gene (5 bases each). The germline gives CDR1 SGHAT, CDR2 FQNNGV. This CDR3 contains 17 residues. CDR3 bases: TGTGCCAGCAGCTTCAGGATGAGGGGATCGAACACCGGGGAGCTGTCTTTT. Protein: CASSFRMRGSNTGELSF.

Ten or more counts support this clonotype. The chain links TRBV9 to TRBJ1-5; perhaps TRBD1 as D (6 bases). V lost 3 bases to trimming and J lost 6 bases, with 13 bases between them. The CDR3 consists of 14 residues. The germline CDR1 and CDR2 sequences are SGDLS and YYNGEE. The CDR3 DNA follows: TGTGCCAGCAGCGCCACAGGGTCGAGTCAGCCCCAGCATTTT. Translation gives CASSATGSSQPQHF.

This clonotype was recorded only once. This may stem from a read error, because a much larger clone lies one nucleotide away. The CDR3 DNA is TGTGCCAGCAGTTCCCATAGACAGTGGGAAGCTGTCTTT. It translates to CASSSHRQWEAVF. The chain carries TRBV6-5 and TRBJ1-1, with TRBD1 as a possible D gene (5 bases). CDR3 length: 13 residues. Germline V gives CDR1 MNHEY, CDR2 SVGAGI.

At least ten counts were recorded for this clonotype. The genes are TRBV6-1 and TRBJ1-1; no clear D. CDR3 length: 13 residues. In germline, CDR1 is MNHNS, CDR2 SASEGT. The V end was cut by 7 bases, the J end by 0 bases, with 9 bases between. CDR3 sequence reads: CASKAGMNTEAFF. CDR3 DNA sequence: TGTGCCAGCAAGGCAGGAATGAACACTGAAGCTTTCTTT.

At least ten counts were recorded for this clonotype. The chain employs TRBV20-1 and TRBJ2-7; TRBD1 agrees at 7 bases. The length of the CDR3 is 15 residues. With 0 bases clipped from V and 5 bases from J, the junction kept 10 bases outside the gene matches. Germline values: CDR1 DFQATT, CDR2 SNEGSKA (reference sequence). The CDR3 sequence is CSARDFGTEVHEQYF. CDR3 coding DNA: TGCAGTGCTAGAGACTTTGGGACAGAGGTCCACGAGCAGTACTTC.

This clonotype was detected only once. The CDR3 protein is CASSWGFNVEAFF. CDR3 DNA sequence: TGTGCCAGCAGTTGGGGGTTTAACGTTGAAGCTTTCTTT. The V and J genes are TRBV2 and TRBJ1-1; D is possibly TRBD1 (5 bases). Germline-derived CDR1 and CDR2 are SNHLY and FYNNEI. The CDR3 extends over 13 amino acids. V lost 5 bases, J lost 7 bases, and 14 bases lay in between.

There are a few counts of this clonotype. This chain joins TRBV6-1 and TRBJ1-2, with D tentatively TRBD1 (5 bases). The V end was cut by 6 bases, the J end by 4 bases, with 15 bases between. CDR1 is MNHNS, CDR2 SASEGT, per germline. The CDR3 consists of 14 residues. The CDR3 DNA sequence: TGTGCCAGCAGGACCGGACAAGCCTTCTATGGCTACACCTTC. This codes for CASRTGQAFYGYTF.

This chain links TRBV2 with TRBJ1-4; the D is unclear. Trimming took off 4 bases at V and 1 base at J, with 7 bases between the two ends. Germline V gene sequence: CDR1 SNHLY, CDR2 FYNNEI. The CDR3 extends over 14 amino acids. The CDR3 here is CASSVFRTNEKLFF. The CDR3 DNA is TGTGCCAGCAGTGTTTTCAGAACTAATGAAAAACTGTTTTTT.